This T cell receptor (beta chain) is drawn from a study of T cell responses to AZD1222 COVID-19 vaccine. Study-wide findings and caveats: The study sampled repertoires only after the peak T cell response.

Sequenced by immunoSEQ multiplex PCR; TCRdb stores in-frame clones only, minus some. The sample lists 120,000 to 150,000 clones, 80% to 90% occurring once. The CDR3 is 13 amino acids. The germline V gene encodes CDR1 ENHRY and CDR2 SYGVKD. V trimming: 10 bases; J trimming: 1 base; junction bases outside the gene matches: 3. Turning to this clone: Its target is not known.

The receptor comes from an adult in good health. The genes are TRBV10-3 and TRBJ1-5, with 8 bases matching TRBD1. Material: peripheral blood, obtained on day 0 of AZD1222 vaccination. Here the CDR3 DNA reads TGTGCCACCGGACAGGGAAGCAATCAGCCCCAGCATTTT. Its protein is CATGQGSNQPQHF.